This T cell receptor (beta chain) was captured in a study of tumor-infiltrating lymphocytes in primary liver carcinoma. Study-wide findings and caveats: Tumor-adjacent and tumor-blood pairs shared a smaller degree of overlap than tumor region pairs. Tumors had a top-250-clone fraction that was significantly higher than blood (p = 0.039).

It was unsorted whole blood that yielded blood RNA, and germline DNA was also extracted. Approximately 4 milliliters of peripheral blood were gathered ahead of the operation. From approximately 550 ng of total RNA, TCR beta-specific cDNA was reverse-transcribed using a constant-region primer. Three rounds of nested multiplex PCR with slightly modified ARM-PCR produced TCR beta libraries. The first two PCR rounds used TRBV1-TRBV30 primers with a Cbeta primer, nine to eleven cycles each. TCRdb reprocessed the multiplex PCR reads with MiXCR, giving one entry per CDR3 protein. The sample includes 250,000 to 400,000 distinct CDR3 sequences, roughly two thirds seen only once; the top ten take approximately 9%. V was pared by 4 bases and J by 3 bases, with 9 bases of the junction left unmatched. Germline V gives CDR1 MDHEN, CDR2 SYDVKM. CDR3 size: 17 residues. As to this clonotype: The antigen is not known.

This sequence was found in a man aged 35 to 55 with primary liver carcinoma and hepatitis B virus infection. Material for sequencing was peripheral blood. V is TRBV28 and J is TRBJ2-1, with TRBD1 matching 10 bases. Here the CDR3 DNA reads TGTGCCAGCAGTTCGGACAGGGGGGGTGGTAGCTACAATGAGCAGTTCTTC. Its translation: CASSSDRGGGSYNEQFF.